These T cell receptor beta chains were read from a single sample in a study of shared clonotypes between healthy human individuals. Some clones are missing from TCRdb's copy, which holds only in-frame ones; the method was immunoSEQ multiplex PCR. The table shows some 2.1 million clones, with over 85% occurring only once. The sample consisted of naive CD8+ T cells sorted from blood. Receptors were obtained from a young man in good health. Both conserved end residues are part of each CDR3. The D gene is left open where the match is weak. Expanded clones are given a class, and other clones once, few, many or no size at all.

clone size: -
J gene: TRBJ1-1
V gene: TRBV5-1
D gene: -
CDR3 length: 17
CDR3 DNA: TGCGCCAGCAGCTTGGTTGTGGATCCCCGGTTGAACACTGAAGCTTTCTTT
CDR3 protein: CASSLVVDPRLNTEAFF

clone size: -
J gene: TRBJ1-5
V gene: TRBV21-1
D gene: -
CDR3 length: 16
CDR3 DNA: TGTGCCAGCAGGGATCTCCGGGGGTCTCTCTATCAGCCCCAGCATTTT
CDR3 protein: CASRDLRGSLYQPQHF

clone size: -
J gene: TRBJ1-1
V gene: TRBV27
D gene: -
CDR3 length: 14
CDR3 DNA: TGTGCCAGCACCCAGACAGGAGCCAACACTGAAGCTTTCTTT
CDR3 protein: CASTQTGANTEAFF

clone size: -
J gene: TRBJ1-6
V gene: TRBV7-6
D gene: -
CDR3 length: 15
CDR3 DNA: TGTGCCAGCAGCCTCCGAACAGGGCAAGACACTACCCTCCACTTT
CDR3 protein: CASSLRTGQDTTLHF

clone size: -
J gene: TRBJ2-7
V gene: TRBV7-9
D gene: -
CDR3 length: 13
CDR3 DNA: TGTGCCAGCAGCTTAGCCAGGGCCTACGAGCAGTACTTC
CDR3 protein: CASSLARAYEQYF

clone size: -
J gene: TRBJ2-7
V gene: TRBV29-1
D gene: -
CDR3 length: 15
CDR3 DNA: TGCAGCGTTGTAGCTGTGGGCGATAGCTCCTACGAGCAGTACTTC
CDR3 protein: CSVVAVGDSSYEQYF

clone size: -
J gene: TRBJ1-1
V gene: TRBV4-3
D gene: -
CDR3 length: 16
CDR3 DNA: TGCGCCAGCAGCCAATGGGGTGGGACCCCGAACACTGAAGCTTTCTTT
CDR3 protein: CASSQWGGTPNTEAFF

clone size: -
J gene: TRBJ2-5
V gene: TRBV11-2
D gene: -
CDR3 length: 15
CDR3 DNA: TGTGCCAGCAGCTTAGGGGCCAGCCGTCAGGAGACCCAGTACTTC
CDR3 protein: CASSLGASRQETQYF

clone size: -
J gene: TRBJ2-7
V gene: TRBV6-6
D gene: -
CDR3 length: 13
CDR3 DNA: TGTGCCAGCCGTCCCGATACGGGCGAGGGGCAGTACTTC
CDR3 protein: CASRPDTGEGQYF

clone size: -
J gene: TRBJ2-7
V gene: TRBV28
D gene: TRBD2
CDR3 length: 13
CDR3 DNA: TGTGCCAGCAGAGTGACTAGCCTCGACGAGCAGTACTTC
CDR3 protein: CASRVTSLDEQYF

clone size: -
J gene: TRBJ2-2
V gene: TRBV30
D gene: -
CDR3 length: 14
CDR3 DNA: TGTGCCTGGAATGAAGAAGTGGGAGAAGGGGAGCTGTTTTTT
CDR3 protein: CAWNEEVGEGELFF

clone size: -
J gene: TRBJ2-7
V gene: TRBV7-9
D gene: -
CDR3 length: 14
CDR3 DNA: TGTGCCAGCAGCCCTACAGGGAGAAACGGCGAGCAGTACTTC
CDR3 protein: CASSPTGRNGEQYF

clone size: -
J gene: TRBJ1-1
V gene: TRBV7-9
D gene: -
CDR3 length: 15
CDR3 DNA: TGTGCCAGCAGCTTAGGAGGGCAGCAGGGGCTTGAAGCTTTCTTT
CDR3 protein: CASSLGGQQGLEAFF

clone size: -
J gene: TRBJ1-3
V gene: TRBV6-5
D gene: -
CDR3 length: 14
CDR3 DNA: TGTGCCAGCAGTTACTCCGGGGAGGCAGACACCATATATTTT
CDR3 protein: CASSYSGEADTIYF

clone size: -
J gene: TRBJ1-1
V gene: TRBV7-8
D gene: -
CDR3 length: 14
CDR3 DNA: TGTGCCAGCAGCTTCCACCAGGGGTACACTGAAGCTTTCTTT
CDR3 protein: CASSFHQGYTEAFF

clone size: -
J gene: TRBJ1-2
V gene: TRBV30
D gene: -
CDR3 length: 14
CDR3 DNA: TGTGCCTGGAGTGTTAGCGCGGCAGCATATGGCTACACCTTC
CDR3 protein: CAWSVSAAAYGYTF

clone size: -
J gene: TRBJ1-2
V gene: TRBV30
D gene: -
CDR3 length: 12
CDR3 DNA: TGTGCCTGGAGTGAACAAATGGGTGGCTACACCTTC
CDR3 protein: CAWSEQMGGYTF

clone size: -
J gene: TRBJ2-7
V gene: TRBV5-6
D gene: -
CDR3 length: 13
CDR3 DNA: TGTGCCAGCAGCGCGGGCCCGGGATACGAGCAGTACTTC
CDR3 protein: CASSAGPGYEQYF

clone size: -
J gene: TRBJ1-6
V gene: TRBV19
D gene: -
CDR3 length: 15
CDR3 DNA: TGTGCCAGTAGGCACCCGGGGGATTATAATTCACCCCTCCACTTT
CDR3 protein: CASRHPGDYNSPLHF

clone size: -
J gene: TRBJ2-3
V gene: TRBV11-2
D gene: -
CDR3 length: 14
CDR3 DNA: TGTGCCAGCAGCTTAGGGAGCGACCCAGATACGCAGTATTTT
CDR3 protein: CASSLGSDPDTQYF

clone size: -
J gene: TRBJ2-1
V gene: TRBV12-1
D gene: -
CDR3 length: 14
CDR3 DNA: TGTGCCAGCAGCCCGTCGGAAACCTACAATGAGCAGTTCTTC
CDR3 protein: CASSPSETYNEQFF

clone size: -
J gene: TRBJ2-7
V gene: TRBV15
D gene: -
CDR3 length: 15
CDR3 DNA: TGTGCCACCAGCAGAGATGTATGGGGGGACTACGAGCAGTACTTC
CDR3 protein: CATSRDVWGDYEQYF

clone size: -
J gene: TRBJ1-2
V gene: TRBV4-1
D gene: TRBD1
CDR3 length: 14
CDR3 DNA: TGCGCCAGCAGCCAAGGGACGGGACAGGTGTTTTACACCTTC
CDR3 protein: CASSQGTGQVFYTF

clone size: -
J gene: TRBJ2-7
V gene: TRBV9
D gene: TRBD2
CDR3 length: 14
CDR3 DNA: TGTGCCAGCAGCGAGGGACTAGGCACGTACGAGCAGTACTTC
CDR3 protein: CASSEGLGTYEQYF

clone size: once
J gene: TRBJ2-2
V gene: TRBV13
D gene: -
CDR3 length: 13
CDR3 DNA: TGTGCCAGCAGCCTTGGACCCACCGGGGAGCTGTTTTTT
CDR3 protein: CASSLGPTGELFF

clone size: once
J gene: TRBJ2-3
V gene: TRBV4-1
D gene: -
CDR3 length: 17
CDR3 DNA: TGCGCCAGCAGCCAGGCGGACTGGGGCCGAAGCACAGATACGCAGTATTTT
CDR3 protein: CASSQADWGRSTDTQYF

clone size: -
J gene: TRBJ2-7
V gene: TRBV6-5
D gene: TRBD1
CDR3 length: 14
CDR3 DNA: TGTGCCAGCAGTTGGGACAGGGCATCCTACGAGCAGTACTTC
CDR3 protein: CASSWDRASYEQYF

clone size: -
J gene: TRBJ2-5
V gene: TRBV2
D gene: -
CDR3 length: 13
CDR3 DNA: TGTGCCATTCTAGCGTTAGAGGAGGAGACCCAGTACTTC
CDR3 protein: CAILALEEETQYF

clone size: -
J gene: TRBJ1-1
V gene: TRBV19
D gene: TRBD1
CDR3 length: 13
CDR3 DNA: TGTGCCAGTAGTATCGGGACAGGGTTTGGCGCTTTCTTT
CDR3 protein: CASSIGTGFGAFF

clone size: -
J gene: TRBJ2-7
V gene: TRBV30
D gene: -
CDR3 length: 13
CDR3 DNA: TGTGCCTGGACCGACGCGGGAACCTACGAGCAGTACTTC
CDR3 protein: CAWTDAGTYEQYF

clone size: -
J gene: TRBJ1-6
V gene: TRBV30
D gene: TRBD1
CDR3 length: 16
CDR3 DNA: TGTGCCTGGAGTGCGAGGGACAGGGGAATAGATTCACCCCTCCACTTT
CDR3 protein: CAWSARDRGIDSPLHF

clone size: -
J gene: TRBJ2-1
V gene: TRBV10-3
D gene: -
CDR3 length: 15
CDR3 DNA: TGTGCCATCAGTGAGGTACGGTCGTCCTACAATGAGCAGTTCTTC
CDR3 protein: CAISEVRSSYNEQFF

clone size: -
J gene: TRBJ2-3
V gene: TRBV18
D gene: TRBD1
CDR3 length: 15
CDR3 DNA: TGTGCCAGCTCACCGGGACAGGGCCTCACAGATACGCAGTATTTT
CDR3 protein: CASSPGQGLTDTQYF

clone size: -
J gene: TRBJ1-4
V gene: TRBV2
D gene: TRBD1
CDR3 length: 14
CDR3 DNA: TGTGCCAGCAGTGGGCTACAGGGGGATGAAAAACTGTTTTTT
CDR3 protein: CASSGLQGDEKLFF

clone size: -
J gene: TRBJ2-3
V gene: TRBV9
D gene: TRBD2
CDR3 length: 16
CDR3 DNA: TGTGCCAGCAGCCCTGGGACTAGCGGTAACACAGATACGCAGTATTTT
CDR3 protein: CASSPGTSGNTDTQYF

clone size: -
J gene: TRBJ1-1
V gene: TRBV29-1
D gene: -
CDR3 length: 11
CDR3 DNA: TGCAGCGTGGCAAGGCCGCGGGAAGCTTTCTTT
CDR3 protein: CSVARPREAFF

clone size: -
J gene: TRBJ1-2
V gene: TRBV6-6
D gene: -
CDR3 length: 13
CDR3 DNA: TGTGCCAGCAGTTCTGTACAGAACTATGGCTACACCTTC
CDR3 protein: CASSSVQNYGYTF

clone size: -
J gene: TRBJ1-5
V gene: TRBV5-4
D gene: -
CDR3 length: 14
CDR3 DNA: TGTGCCAGCAGCGTGGCAGGGAGCGGTCAGCCCCAGCATTTT
CDR3 protein: CASSVAGSGQPQHF

clone size: -
J gene: TRBJ2-3
V gene: TRBV7-2
D gene: TRBD2
CDR3 length: 15
CDR3 DNA: TGTGCCAGCAGCCAACTAGCGGGGGGAGCAGATACGCAGTATTTT
CDR3 protein: CASSQLAGGADTQYF

clone size: once
J gene: TRBJ2-7
V gene: TRBV4-1
D gene: TRBD1
CDR3 length: 13
CDR3 DNA: TGCGCCAGCAGCCAGGGACAGGAATACGAGCAGTACTTC
CDR3 protein: CASSQGQEYEQYF

clone size: -
J gene: TRBJ1-6
V gene: TRBV6-5
D gene: -
CDR3 length: 16
CDR3 DNA: TGTGCCAGCAGTTTGGGGGTTCCGACTAATAATTCACCCCTCCACTTT
CDR3 protein: CASSLGVPTNNSPLHF

clone size: few
J gene: TRBJ2-1
V gene: TRBV27
D gene: -
CDR3 length: 15
CDR3 DNA: TGTGCCAGCAGTTTAATCTTAGCTTCCTACAATGAGCAGTTCTTC
CDR3 protein: CASSLILASYNEQFF

clone size: -
J gene: TRBJ2-5
V gene: TRBV4-1
D gene: -
CDR3 length: 15
CDR3 DNA: TGCGCCAGCAGCCAAGAGAGAAGAGAGGGGGAGACCCAGTACTTC
CDR3 protein: CASSQERREGETQYF

clone size: once
J gene: TRBJ1-5
V gene: TRBV5-8
D gene: TRBD1
CDR3 length: 15
CDR3 DNA: TGTGCCAGCAGCTTAGGGACAGTCAGCAATCAGCCCCAGCATTTT
CDR3 protein: CASSLGTVSNQPQHF

clone size: -
J gene: TRBJ2-3
V gene: TRBV9
D gene: TRBD2
CDR3 length: 15
CDR3 DNA: TGTGCCAGCAGCGTAGCCGCGGGAGTAACAGATACGCAGTATTTT
CDR3 protein: CASSVAAGVTDTQYF

clone size: -
J gene: TRBJ1-4
V gene: TRBV9
D gene: -
CDR3 length: 15
CDR3 DNA: TGTGCCAGCAGCGTAGAAGGGACAACTAATGAAAAACTGTTTTTT
CDR3 protein: CASSVEGTTNEKLFF